This entry lists 32 T cell receptor beta chains sequenced from one sample in a study of shared clonotypes between healthy human individuals. Produced via immunoSEQ multiplex PCR; TCRdb's table is partial and in-frame only. The sample has just over 95,000 clones, about 68% seen once. The material sequenced was memory CD8+ T cells sorted from blood. The subset denotes: CD45RO+ cells pooled with CCR7-negative TemRA cells. The receptors come from a man aged 25-45 years in good health.

This chain connects TRBV4-3 to TRBJ2-1, with D possibly matching TRBD2 (6 bases). V was pared by 1 base and J by 2 bases, with 9 bases between. CDR1 is LGHNA and CDR2 is YSLEER in the germline V gene. The CDR3 is 15 residues long. The CDR3 DNA reads TGCGCCAGCAGCCAAGCGGGAGAGCCCTACAATGAGCAGTTCTTC. Translation: CASSQAGEPYNEQFF.

A single count supports this clone. The V gene is TRBV19, the J gene TRBJ2-1; D remains unclear. The CDR3 runs to 13 residues. The V gene's germline CDR1 is LNHDA and CDR2 SQIVND (reference sequence). Trimming removed 7 bases from V and 0 bases from J, with 7 bases in between. DNA for the CDR3: TGTGCCAGTACCACGGACTCCTACAATGAGCAGTTCTTC. This encodes CASTTDSYNEQFF. Based on the CDR3 plus reference TRBV19 and TRBJ2-1, the full variable domain is DGGITQSPKYLFRKEGQNVTLSCEQNLNHDAMYWYRQDPGQGLRLIYYSQIVNDFQKGDIAEGYSVSREKKESFPLTVTSAQKNPTAFYLCASTTDSYNEQFFGPGTRLTVL.

The chain joins TRBV28 to TRBJ2-5; D perhaps matches TRBD2 (6 bases). The CDR3 extends over 13 amino acids. V gave up 7 bases and J gave up 4 bases, with 13 bases separating them. Germline V lookup: CDR1 MDHEN, CDR2 SYDVKM. CDR3 region: CASTPVGGETQYF. CDR3 DNA: TGTGCCAGCACCCCTGTGGGAGGAGAGACCCAGTACTTC.

This chain links TRBV30 with TRBJ2-2; D not resolved. Germline V gene sequence: CDR1 GTSNPN, CDR2 SVGIG (reference sequence). The CDR3 length is 15 residues. V lost 0 bases and J lost 3, with 11 bases in between. CDR3 sequence (DNA): TGTGCCTGGAGTGTTTGGTCAGTAGACACCGGGGAGCTGTTTTTT. It is translated as CAWSVWSVDTGELFF. Full variable domain (remainder filled in from reference TRBV30 and TRBJ2-2): SQTIHQWPATLVQPVGSPLSLECTVEGTSNPNLYWYRQAAGRGLQLLFYSVGIGQISSEVPQNLSASRPQDRQFILSSKKLLLSDSGFYLCAWSVWSVDTGELFFGEGSRLTVL.

Comments on this clone: Being one base from a much bigger clone, this may be a read error. At the DNA level, this CDR3 is encoded by other sequences in the same sample as well. J is TRBJ2-1 and V is TRBV1; the table gives TRBD1 as D, unverified against the DNA. TRBV1 is a pseudogene segment. The CDR3 totals 15 residues. CDR3 sequence (DNA): TGCACCAGCAGCCAAGATCACGGGCAGGGGGCTCAGCAGTTCTTC. Amino acid sequence: CTSSQDHGQGAQQFF.

J is TRBJ2-7 and V is TRBV11-1; D ambiguous. CDR1 and CDR2 from the germline V gene are SGHAT and FQDESV (reference sequence). The CDR3 runs 15 residues. V lost 4 bases to trimming and J lost 3 bases, with 16 bases between them. The CDR3 sequence is CASSSRQAQRYEQYF. The CDR3 DNA reads TGTGCCAGCAGCTCACGGCAGGCACAGCGCTACGAGCAGTACTTC.

The chain carries TRBV4-3 and TRBJ2-1; D gene unclear. Trimming cost V 0 bases and J 6 bases, with 12 bases left between them. The V gene's germline CDR1 is LGHNA and CDR2 YSLEER. The CDR3 loop spans 15 amino acids. The CDR3 spells CASSQDTDRRNEQFF. The CDR3 DNA reads TGCGCCAGCAGCCAAGATACGGACCGACGCAATGAGCAGTTCTTC.

The V call is TRBV6-1, the J call TRBJ1-1; no firm D call. Germline V CDR1 and CDR2: MNHNS, SASEGT. This CDR3 contains 12 residues. Trimming stripped 7 bases from V and 6 bases from J, with 12 bases between. Written as DNA, the CDR3 is TGTGCCAGCATGGCTGTCGGGGCTGAAGCTTTCTTT. This gives the protein CASMAVGAEAFF.

CDR3 region: CASSRYEWRGTEAFF. The CDR3 DNA reads TGTGCCAGCAGCCGTTACGAGTGGCGGGGCACTGAAGCTTTCTTT. The rearrangement joins TRBV27 to TRBJ1-1; D gene unclear. The V and J ends lost 6 bases and 4 bases respectively, with 18 bases between them. The CDR3 has 15 residues. Looked up from germline, CDR1 is MNHEY and CDR2 is SMNVEV (reference sequence).

V gene TRBV7-2 combines with J gene TRBJ2-1; D is ambiguous. Trimming took 1 base from V and 9 from J, leaving 16 bases between them. Germline V gene data show CDR1 as SGHTA and CDR2 as FQGNSA. CDR3 length: 15 residues. The CDR3 sequence: CASSLGGKTKIEQFF. The CDR3 DNA follows: TGTGCCAGCAGCTTAGGTGGGAAGACCAAAATTGAGCAGTTCTTC.

The chain couples TRBV6-1 to TRBJ2-2; 10 bases agree with TRBD1. The germline CDR1 and CDR2 sequences are MNHNS and SASEGT. V trimming: 8 bases; J trimming: 5 bases; junction bases outside the gene matches: 5. CDR3 length: 14 amino acids. The CDR3 is CASCRGQGTGELFF. CDR3 bases: TGTGCCAGCTGTAGGGGACAGGGGACCGGGGAGCTGTTTTTT.

As to this clone: Germline and junction disagree at one end, which may indicate a read error. Additional DNA sequences in this sample encode the identical CDR3. The chain carries TRBV11-3 and TRBJ2-1; a possible D gene is TRBD2 (6 bases). CDR1 SGHNT and CDR2 YENEEA come from the germline V gene. There are 15 residues in the CDR3. CDR3 loop: CASSLDGSSYNEQFF. For the CDR3, the DNA is TGTGCCAGCAGCCTAGACGGGAGCTCCTACAATGAGCAGTTCTTC.

The chain couples TRBV11-2 to TRBJ1-2; perhaps TRBD1 as D (6 bases). CDR1 is SGHAT and CDR2 is FQNNGV in the germline V gene. The CDR3 extends over 18 amino acids. Trimming left V 2 bases short and J 4 bases short, with 23 bases between. The CDR3: CASSLLPREDRPPYGYTF. The CDR3 DNA sequence: TGTGCCAGCAGCTTACTACCGAGAGAGGACAGACCCCCCTATGGCTACACCTTC.

This chain links TRBV28 with TRBJ1-5; 7 positions match TRBD1. Germline V CDR1 and CDR2: MDHEN, SYDVKM. V lost 4 bases, J lost 6 bases, and 0 bases stayed unmatched. The CDR3 has 12 amino acids. The CDR3: CASSWTGQPQHF. The CDR3 nucleotides are TGTGCCAGCAGTTGGACAGGTCAGCCCCAGCATTTT.

This rearrangement joins TRBV19 to TRBJ2-2; 9 positions match TRBD1. V lost 3 bases to trimming and J lost 4 bases; unmatched junction nucleotides: 6. This CDR3 has 16 residues. CDR1 is LNHDA and CDR2 is SQIVND in the germline V gene (reference sequence). The CDR3 loop is CASSMGDRDLTGELFF. The CDR3 DNA reads as TGTGCCAGTAGTATGGGGGACAGGGACCTCACCGGGGAGCTGTTTTTT.

The chain links TRBV7-9 to TRBJ2-1; D uncertain. V lost 1 base to trimming and J lost 7 bases, with 14 bases between them. The germline gives CDR1 SEHNR, CDR2 FQNEAQ (reference sequence). The CDR3 runs to 15 residues. The CDR3 here is CASSLEATLRNEQFF. The CDR3 coding sequence is TGTGCCAGCAGCTTAGAGGCTACACTTCGGAATGAGCAGTTCTTC.

This clone was counted once. The chain joins TRBV28 to TRBJ1-5, with D uncertain. Germline V gene lookup returns CDR1 MDHEN and CDR2 SYDVKM. There are 11 residues in the CDR3. V gave up 6 bases and J gave up 3 bases, with 3 bases separating them. The CDR3 DNA reads TGTGCCAGCAGGGACAATCAGCCCCAGCATTTT. It codes for CASRDNQPQHF.

The V gene is TRBV6-1, the J gene TRBJ1-2, with TRBD1 matching over 9 bases. The CDR3 has 14 residues. Unmatched junction bases numbered 4, after V lost 7 bases and J lost 1 base. Germline values: CDR1 MNHNS, CDR2 SASEGT. Here the CDR3 DNA reads TGTGCCAGCATAGGGACAGGGTATAACTATGGCTACACCTTC. Encoded protein: CASIGTGYNYGYTF.

The chain links TRBV5-1 to TRBJ1-2; weak D call: TRBD1 (5 bases). V was shortened by 2 bases and J by 6 bases, with 11 bases between the two germline ends. This CDR3 has 13 amino acids. Looked up from germline, CDR1 is SGHRS and CDR2 is YFSETQ. CDR3 amino acids: CASSFSGKHGYTF. The CDR3 DNA reads TGCGCCAGCAGCTTTTCAGGGAAGCATGGCTACACCTTC.

The gene calls are TRBV10-2 and TRBJ2-3, with D hard to call. CDR3 size: 14 residues. Trimming took 4 bases from V and 0 from J, leaving 8 bases between them. Germline-derived CDR1 and CDR2 are WSHSY and SAAADI. The CDR3 loop is CASSGSPSTDTQYF. The CDR3 DNA sequence: TGCGCCAGCAGTGGTAGCCCTAGCACAGATACGCAGTATTTT.

The chain has TRBV28 and TRBJ2-7; possible D gene TRBD2, 7 bases. The V end lost 7 bases, the J end lost 2 bases, and 15 bases lay between the germline ends. This CDR3 comprises 14 residues. Germline loops: CDR1 MDHEN, CDR2 SYDVKM. The CDR3 DNA reads as TGTGCCAGCACCCCTGGGGGGGCAGCCTACGAGCAGTACTTC. The encoded protein is CASTPGGAAYEQYF.

The chain is built from TRBV27 and TRBJ2-5; the D gene is possibly TRBD1 (6 bases). The V and J ends lost 5 bases and 5 bases respectively, with 15 bases between them. The CDR3 is made up of 14 amino acids. From germline, CDR1 is MNHEY and CDR2 SMNVEV (reference sequence). The CDR3 sequence is CASSPGVISETQYF. The CDR3 DNA reads TGTGCCAGCAGTCCAGGGGTTATTTCGGAGACCCAGTACTTC.

This clone was seen just once. This chain links TRBV18 with TRBJ2-1, with D possibly being TRBD1 or TRBD2 (5 bases each). V was cut by 3 bases and J by 0 bases, with 12 bases left in between. The germline CDR1 and CDR2 sequences are KGHSH and LQKENI. CDR3 length: 16 residues. Here the CDR3 DNA reads TGTGCCAGCTCACCTTTAGGGACCTTCTCCTACAATGAGCAGTTCTTC. This sequence encodes CASSPLGTFSYNEQFF.

The chain is built from TRBV5-1 and TRBJ1-4; D possibly corresponds to TRBD1 (6 bases). This CDR3 has 15 residues. Germline V CDR1 and CDR2: SGHRS, YFSETQ. Deletions cut 6 bases from V and 0 bases from J, with 12 bases between. The CDR3 DNA is TGCGCCAGCACATGGGACACCGCAACTAATGAAAAACTGTTTTTT. Its protein is CASTWDTATNEKLFF. The whole variable domain, remainder taken from reference TRBV5-1 and TRBJ1-4, is KAGVTQTPRYLIKTRGQQVTLSCSPISGHRSVSWYQQTPGQGLQFLFEYFSETQRNKGNFPGRFSGRQFSNSRSEMNVSTLELGDSALYLCASTWDTATNEKLFFGSGTQLSVL.

The chain couples TRBV19 to TRBJ2-1; 7 positions match TRBD1. The CDR3 is 14 amino acids. The germline V gene encodes CDR1 LNHDA and CDR2 SQIVND (reference sequence). After removal of 5 bases from V and 4 bases from J, the junction contained 5 bases not matched to a gene. The CDR3 region is CASSPRQGYNEQFF. The DNA for the CDR3 is TGTGCCAGTAGTCCGAGACAGGGTTACAATGAGCAGTTCTTC.

Only a few counts were recorded for this clone. This rearrangement joins TRBV5-6 to TRBJ2-7, with 15 nucleotides matching TRBD2. With V trimmed by 4 bases and J by 3 bases, 11 bases remained unmatched. Germline V CDR1 and CDR2: SGHDT, YYEEEE. The CDR3 has 18 residues. The CDR3 nucleotides are TGTGCCAGCAGCAAGGGGGGACTAGCGGGAGGCTTCGGCTACGAGCAGTACTTC. As protein: CASSKGGLAGGFGYEQYF. Using reference TRBV5-6 and TRBJ2-7 for the parts outside the CDR3, the full variable domain is DAGVTQSPTHLIKTRGQQVTLRCSPKSGHDTVSWYQQALGQGPQFIFQYYEEEERQRGNFPDRFSGHQFPNYSSELNVNALLLGDSALYLCASSKGGLAGGFGYEQYFGPGTRLTVT.

This clone turned up a few times. The rearrangement links TRBV27 to TRBJ2-1, with a weak D call TRBD2 (6 bases). The CDR3 is 10 amino acids. Germline V gene data show CDR1 as MNHEY and CDR2 as SMNVEV (reference sequence). Trimming took 8 bases from V and 14 from J, leaving 13 bases between them. The CDR3 DNA sequence: TGTGCCAGCGGGACTGGACGGGAGTTCTTC. Protein: CASGTGREFF.

This rearrangement joins TRBV19 to TRBJ2-1; 7 bases match TRBD2. The CDR3 runs 15 residues. CDR1 is LNHDA, CDR2 SQIVND, per germline (reference sequence). V was pared by 5 bases and J by 0 bases, with 4 bases of the junction left unmatched. The CDR3 spells CASSAGGSSYNEQFF. The CDR3 nucleotides read TGTGCCAGTAGTGCCGGCGGGAGCTCCTACAATGAGCAGTTCTTC.

V is TRBV5-4 and J is TRBJ2-7; 7 bases map to TRBD2. The CDR3 covers 14 residues. Germline assignment: CDR1 SGHNT and CDR2 YYREEE (reference sequence). V was pared by 4 bases and J by 3 bases, with 7 bases of the junction left unmatched. The CDR3: CASSPRDYSYEQYF. CDR3 sequence (DNA): TGTGCCAGCAGCCCGCGGGACTACAGCTACGAGCAGTACTTC.

The chain combines TRBV25-1 with TRBJ2-5; 10 bases agree with TRBD2. The CDR3 extends over 18 amino acids. Germline V gene sequence: CDR1 MGHDK, CDR2 SYGVNS. J gave up 3 bases and V 2 bases, and 12 bases lay outside the gene matches. Written as DNA, the CDR3 is TGTGCCAGCAGTGAACCCCCTCCTAGCGGGAGCAGGGAAGAGACCCAGTACTTC. Encoded protein: CASSEPPPSGSREETQYF.

This chain connects TRBV28 to TRBJ1-2; D remains ambiguous. The germline V gene encodes CDR1 MDHEN and CDR2 SYDVKM. Trimming removed 5 bases from V and 6 bases from J, with 10 bases in between. The CDR3 runs to 12 residues. CDR3 bases: TGTGCCAGCAGTCTAGGGCGCGATGGCTACACCTTC. Amino acid sequence: CASSLGRDGYTF.

Regarding this clone: With a much larger clone just one base away, this may be a read error. This CDR3 is also generated by other DNA sequences in the sample. The CDR3 is CASSPRVGRPHNEQFF. Here the CDR3 DNA reads TGTGCCAGCAGTCCCCGAGTGGGACGTCCTCACAATGAGCAGTTCTTC. The chain carries TRBV27 and TRBJ2-1, with D perhaps given as TRBD1 or TRBD2 (5 bases each). CDR3 size: 16 residues. The germline CDR1 and CDR2 sequences are MNHEY and SMNVEV (reference sequence). V lost 5 bases to trimming and J lost 5 bases, with 19 bases between them.